A single T cell receptor beta chain is shown here with its context. What it binds is unknown. Assay: immunoSEQ multiplex PCR; the TCRdb copy retains only in-frame clones and omits some. The data contain tens of thousands of clones, roughly 89% of them seen just once; the ten biggest clones take up about 5%. The entry originates in a study of T cell responses to AZD1222 COVID-19 vaccine. Findings and caveats of the study: The donor group comprised mostly white British people and more females; the analysis possibly underestimated clonal diversity. It was only after the peak T cell response that any repertoires were sampled. Of the AZD1222 recipients, only five to seven were seropositive at baseline.

This CDR3 spans 18 amino acids. Germline-derived CDR1 and CDR2 are SGHRS and YFSETQ. V dropped 4 bases and J dropped 9 bases, with 26 bases sitting between them. The rearrangement links TRBV5-1 to TRBJ2-6; tentative D call: TRBD1 (6 bases). This TCR was recovered from an adult who received the AZD1222 COVID-19 vaccine. The specimen comprised peripheral blood, sampled 28 days after the second AZD1222 dose. The CDR3 DNA reads as TGCGCCAGCAGCCGTCCAGGGGATTCTGGGATGGCGAACAACGTCCTGACTTTC. Translated: CASSRPGDSGMANNVLTF.